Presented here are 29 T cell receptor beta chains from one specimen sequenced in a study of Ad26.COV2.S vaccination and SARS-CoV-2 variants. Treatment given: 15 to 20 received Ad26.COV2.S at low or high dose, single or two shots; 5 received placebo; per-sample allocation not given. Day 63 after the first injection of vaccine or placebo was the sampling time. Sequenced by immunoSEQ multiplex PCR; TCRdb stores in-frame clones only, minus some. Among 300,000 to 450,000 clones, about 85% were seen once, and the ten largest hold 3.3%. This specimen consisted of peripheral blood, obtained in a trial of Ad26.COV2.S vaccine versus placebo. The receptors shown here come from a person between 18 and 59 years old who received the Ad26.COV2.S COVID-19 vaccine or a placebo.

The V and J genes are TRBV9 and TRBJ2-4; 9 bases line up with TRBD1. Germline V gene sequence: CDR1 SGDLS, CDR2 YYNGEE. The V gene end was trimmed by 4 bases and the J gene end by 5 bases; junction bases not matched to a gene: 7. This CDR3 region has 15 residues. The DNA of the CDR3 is TGTGCCAGCAGCCCTCAGGGACAGGGACAAAACATTCAGTACTTC. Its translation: CASSPQGQGQNIQYF.

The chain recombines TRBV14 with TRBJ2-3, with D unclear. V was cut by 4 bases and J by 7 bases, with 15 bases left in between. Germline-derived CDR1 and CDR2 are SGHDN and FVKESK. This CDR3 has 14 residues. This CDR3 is CASSPLGPLYTQYF. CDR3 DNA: TGTGCCAGCAGCCCCCTCGGCCCCCTGTATACGCAGTATTTT.

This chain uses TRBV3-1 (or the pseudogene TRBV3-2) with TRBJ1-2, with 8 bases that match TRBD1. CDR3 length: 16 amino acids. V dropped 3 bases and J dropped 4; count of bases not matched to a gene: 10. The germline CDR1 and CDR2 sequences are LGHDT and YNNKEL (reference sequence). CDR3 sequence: CASSHSFQGARYGYTF. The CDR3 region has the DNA TGTGCCAGCAGCCATTCTTTTCAGGGGGCACGCTATGGCTACACCTTC.

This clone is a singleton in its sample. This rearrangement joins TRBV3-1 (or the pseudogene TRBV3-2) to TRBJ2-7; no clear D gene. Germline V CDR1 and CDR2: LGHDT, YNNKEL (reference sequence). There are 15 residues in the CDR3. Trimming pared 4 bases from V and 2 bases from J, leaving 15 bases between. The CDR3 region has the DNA TGTGCCAGCAGCCTCGTGTTAGGGTCAACCTACGAGCAGTACTTC. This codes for CASSLVLGSTYEQYF.

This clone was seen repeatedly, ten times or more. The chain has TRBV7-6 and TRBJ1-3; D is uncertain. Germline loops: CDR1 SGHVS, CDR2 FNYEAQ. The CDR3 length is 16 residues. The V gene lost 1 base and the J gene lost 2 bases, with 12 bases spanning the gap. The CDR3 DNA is TGTGCCAGCAGCTTAGGCGGCGCTAGACCTGGAAACACCATATATTTT. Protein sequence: CASSLGGARPGNTIYF.

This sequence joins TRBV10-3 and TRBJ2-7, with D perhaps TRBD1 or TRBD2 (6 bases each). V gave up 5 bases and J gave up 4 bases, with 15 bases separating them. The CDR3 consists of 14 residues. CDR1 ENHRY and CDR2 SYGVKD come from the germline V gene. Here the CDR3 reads CAISFGGQVYEQYF. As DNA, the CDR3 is TGTGCCATCAGTTTCGGGGGCCAGGTATACGAGCAGTACTTC.

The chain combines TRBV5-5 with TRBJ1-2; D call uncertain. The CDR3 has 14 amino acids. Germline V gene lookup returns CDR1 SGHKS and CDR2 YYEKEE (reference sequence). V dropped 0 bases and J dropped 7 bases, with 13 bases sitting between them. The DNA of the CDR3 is TGTGCCAGCAGCTTGGTGGGCGGAATATCTGGCTACACCTTC. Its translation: CASSLVGGISGYTF.

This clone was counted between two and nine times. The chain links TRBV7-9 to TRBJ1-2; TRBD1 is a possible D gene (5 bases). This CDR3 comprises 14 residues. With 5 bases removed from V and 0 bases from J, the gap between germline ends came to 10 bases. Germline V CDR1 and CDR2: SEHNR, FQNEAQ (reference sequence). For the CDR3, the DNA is TGTGCCAGCAGCGCGAGGGGTTCTAACTATGGCTACACCTTC. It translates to CASSARGSNYGYTF.

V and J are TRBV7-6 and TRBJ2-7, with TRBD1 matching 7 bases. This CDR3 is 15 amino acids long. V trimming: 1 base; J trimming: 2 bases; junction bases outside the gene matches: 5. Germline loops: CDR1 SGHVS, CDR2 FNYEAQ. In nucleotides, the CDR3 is TGTGCCAGCAGCTTAGGACAGGGAGTTCCCTACGAGCAGTACTTC. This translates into CASSLGQGVPYEQYF.

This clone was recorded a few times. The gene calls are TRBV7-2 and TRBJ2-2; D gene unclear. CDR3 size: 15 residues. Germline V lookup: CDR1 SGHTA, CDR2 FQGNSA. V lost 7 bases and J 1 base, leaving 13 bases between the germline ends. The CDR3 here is CASNTRMGNTGELFF. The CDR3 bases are TGTGCCAGCAACACGCGCATGGGGAACACCGGGGAGCTGTTTTTT.

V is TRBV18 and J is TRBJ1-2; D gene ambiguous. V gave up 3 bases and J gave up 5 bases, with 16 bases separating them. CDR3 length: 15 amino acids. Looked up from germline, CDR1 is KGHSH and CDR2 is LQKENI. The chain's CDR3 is CASSPIPRNPYGYTF. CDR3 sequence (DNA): TGTGCCAGCTCACCGATTCCACGCAACCCTTATGGCTACACCTTC.

CDR3 coding DNA: TGTGCCAGCAGCTTACGTGGGGGGCGGAGCCTATACAATGAGCAGTTCTTC. Translated: CASSLRGGRSLYNEQFF. The chain carries TRBV7-8 and TRBJ2-1; D might be TRBD1 or TRBD2, each matching 6 bases. Looked up from germline, CDR1 is SGHVS and CDR2 is FQNEAQ. This CDR3 spans 17 amino acids. Trimming stripped 2 bases from V and 4 bases from J, with 18 bases between.

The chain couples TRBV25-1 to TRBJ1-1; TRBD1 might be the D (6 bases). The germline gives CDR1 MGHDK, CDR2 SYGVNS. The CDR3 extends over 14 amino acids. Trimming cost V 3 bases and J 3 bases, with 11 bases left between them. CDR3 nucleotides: TGTGCCAGCAGTGATCTGGGGGCGCACACTGAAGCTTTCTTT. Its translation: CASSDLGAHTEAFF.

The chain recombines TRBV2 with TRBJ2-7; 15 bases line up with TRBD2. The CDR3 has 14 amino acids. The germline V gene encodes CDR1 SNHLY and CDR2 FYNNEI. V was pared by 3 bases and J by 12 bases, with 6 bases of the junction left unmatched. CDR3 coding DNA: TGTGCCAGCAGTGATAGGGGACTAGCGGGAGGTCTGTACTTC. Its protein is CASSDRGLAGGLYF. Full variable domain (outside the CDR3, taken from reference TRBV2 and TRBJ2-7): EPEVTQTPSHQVTQMGQEVILRCVPISNHLYFYWYRQILGQKVEFLVSFYNNEISEKSEIFDDQFSVERPDGSNFTLKIRSTKLEDSAMYFCASSDRGLAGGLYFGPGTRLTVT.

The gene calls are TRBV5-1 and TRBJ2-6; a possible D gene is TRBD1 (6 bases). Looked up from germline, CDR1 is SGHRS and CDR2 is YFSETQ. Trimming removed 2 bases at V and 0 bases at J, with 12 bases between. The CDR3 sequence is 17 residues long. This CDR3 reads CASSFLTGSSGANVLTF. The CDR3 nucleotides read TGCGCCAGCAGCTTCCTAACAGGGAGCTCTGGGGCCAACGTCCTGACTTTC.

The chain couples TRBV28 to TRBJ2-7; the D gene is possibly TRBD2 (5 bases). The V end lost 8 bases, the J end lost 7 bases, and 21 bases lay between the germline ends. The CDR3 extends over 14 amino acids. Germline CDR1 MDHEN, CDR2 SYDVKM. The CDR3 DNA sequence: TGTGCCAGCGAGAGAGTGGGAGCAGTGTGGGAGCAGTACTTC. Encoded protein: CASERVGAVWEQYF.

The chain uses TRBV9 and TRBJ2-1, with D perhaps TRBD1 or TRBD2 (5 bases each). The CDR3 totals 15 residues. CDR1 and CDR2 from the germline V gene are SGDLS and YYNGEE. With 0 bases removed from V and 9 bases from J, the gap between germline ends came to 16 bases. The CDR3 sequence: CASSVAAGSAAEQFF. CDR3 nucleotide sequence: TGTGCCAGCAGCGTAGCTGCAGGGAGCGCAGCTGAGCAGTTCTTC.

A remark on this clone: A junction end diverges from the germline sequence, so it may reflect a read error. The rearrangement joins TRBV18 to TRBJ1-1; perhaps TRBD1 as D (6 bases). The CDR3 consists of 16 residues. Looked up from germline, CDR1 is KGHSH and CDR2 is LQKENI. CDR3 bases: TGTGCCAGCTCAGACCGGCACAGGGATGTAGGCACTGAAGATTTCTTT. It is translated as CASSDRHRDVGTEDFF.

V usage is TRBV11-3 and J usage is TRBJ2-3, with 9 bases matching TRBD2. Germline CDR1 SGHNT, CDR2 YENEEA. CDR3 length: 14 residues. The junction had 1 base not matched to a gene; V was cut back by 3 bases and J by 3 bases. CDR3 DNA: TGTGCCAGCAGCTTTAGCGGGAGTACAGATACGCAGTATTTT. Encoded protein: CASSFSGSTDTQYF.

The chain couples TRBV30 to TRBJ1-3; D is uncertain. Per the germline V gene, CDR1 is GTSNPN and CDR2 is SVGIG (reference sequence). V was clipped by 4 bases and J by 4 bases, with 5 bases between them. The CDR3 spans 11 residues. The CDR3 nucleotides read TGTGCCTGGACAGGCGGAAACACCATATATTTT. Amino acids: CAWTGGNTIYF.

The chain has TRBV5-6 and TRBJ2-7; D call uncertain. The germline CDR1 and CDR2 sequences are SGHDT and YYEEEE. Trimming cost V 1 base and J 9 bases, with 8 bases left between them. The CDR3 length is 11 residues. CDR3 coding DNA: TGTGCCAGCAGCTTGCAAGAAGCGCAGTACTTC. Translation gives CASSLQEAQYF.

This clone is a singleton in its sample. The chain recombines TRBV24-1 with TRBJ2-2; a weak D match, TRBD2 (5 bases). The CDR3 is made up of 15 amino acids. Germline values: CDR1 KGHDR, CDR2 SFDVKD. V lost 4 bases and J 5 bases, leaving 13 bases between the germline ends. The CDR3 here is CATSDAPGGTGELFF. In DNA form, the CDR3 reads TGTGCCACCAGTGACGCTCCGGGCGGGACCGGGGAGCTGTTTTTT.

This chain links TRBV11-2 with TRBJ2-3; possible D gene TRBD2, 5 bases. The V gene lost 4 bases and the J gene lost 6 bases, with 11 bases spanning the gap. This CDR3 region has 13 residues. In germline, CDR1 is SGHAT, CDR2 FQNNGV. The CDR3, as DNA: TGTGCCAGCAGCTCTCTACGCGGGGATACGCAGTATTTT. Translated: CASSSLRGDTQYF.

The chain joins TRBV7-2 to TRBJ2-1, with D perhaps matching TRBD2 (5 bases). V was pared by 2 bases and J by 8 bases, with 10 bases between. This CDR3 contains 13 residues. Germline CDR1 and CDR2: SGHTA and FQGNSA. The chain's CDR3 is CASSLLGADEQFF. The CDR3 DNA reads TGTGCCAGCAGCTTACTGGGAGCGGATGAGCAGTTCTTC.

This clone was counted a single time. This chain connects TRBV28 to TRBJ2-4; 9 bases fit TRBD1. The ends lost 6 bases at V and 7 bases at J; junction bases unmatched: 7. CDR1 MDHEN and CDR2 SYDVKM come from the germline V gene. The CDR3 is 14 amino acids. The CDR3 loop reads CASSHFGTGNIQYF. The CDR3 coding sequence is TGTGCCAGCAGCCACTTCGGGACAGGGAACATTCAGTACTTC.

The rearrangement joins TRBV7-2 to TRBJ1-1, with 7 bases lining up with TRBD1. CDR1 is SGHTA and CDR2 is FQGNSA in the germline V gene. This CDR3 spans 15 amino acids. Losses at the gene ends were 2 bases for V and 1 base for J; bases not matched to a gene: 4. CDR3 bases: TGTGCCAGCAGCTTAACAGGGGATAAGAACACTGAAGCTTTCTTT. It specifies CASSLTGDKNTEAFF.

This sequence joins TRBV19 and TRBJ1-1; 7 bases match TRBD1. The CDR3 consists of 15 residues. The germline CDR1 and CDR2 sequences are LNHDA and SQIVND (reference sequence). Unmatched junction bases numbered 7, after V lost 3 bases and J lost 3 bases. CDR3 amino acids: CASSIYPDRDTEAFF. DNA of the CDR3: TGTGCCAGTAGTATTTATCCCGACAGGGACACTGAAGCTTTCTTT.

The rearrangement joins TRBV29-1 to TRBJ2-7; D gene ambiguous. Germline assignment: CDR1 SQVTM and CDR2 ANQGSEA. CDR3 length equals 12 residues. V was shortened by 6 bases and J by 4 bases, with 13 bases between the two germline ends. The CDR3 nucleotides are TGCAGCGTCGAACGAGATTGGTACGAGCAGTACTTC. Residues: CSVERDWYEQYF.

CDR3 DNA: TGTGCCAGCAGCAAAAAACGGGAAGAGACCCAGTACTTC. This gives the protein CASSKKREETQYF. This chain uses TRBV7-2 with TRBJ2-5; D is undetermined. The CDR3 has 13 amino acids. Germline V gene lookup returns CDR1 SGHTA and CDR2 FQGNSA. The ends were cut back, 5 bases at V and 3 bases at J, with 10 bases in the middle. The full variable domain, its missing parts supplied by reference TRBV7-2 and TRBJ2-5, is GAGVSQSPSNKVTEKGKDVELRCDPISGHTALYWYRQSLGQGLEFLIYFQGNSAPDKSGLPSDRFSAERTGGSVSTLTIQRTQQEDSAVYLCASSKKREETQYFGPGTRLLVL.